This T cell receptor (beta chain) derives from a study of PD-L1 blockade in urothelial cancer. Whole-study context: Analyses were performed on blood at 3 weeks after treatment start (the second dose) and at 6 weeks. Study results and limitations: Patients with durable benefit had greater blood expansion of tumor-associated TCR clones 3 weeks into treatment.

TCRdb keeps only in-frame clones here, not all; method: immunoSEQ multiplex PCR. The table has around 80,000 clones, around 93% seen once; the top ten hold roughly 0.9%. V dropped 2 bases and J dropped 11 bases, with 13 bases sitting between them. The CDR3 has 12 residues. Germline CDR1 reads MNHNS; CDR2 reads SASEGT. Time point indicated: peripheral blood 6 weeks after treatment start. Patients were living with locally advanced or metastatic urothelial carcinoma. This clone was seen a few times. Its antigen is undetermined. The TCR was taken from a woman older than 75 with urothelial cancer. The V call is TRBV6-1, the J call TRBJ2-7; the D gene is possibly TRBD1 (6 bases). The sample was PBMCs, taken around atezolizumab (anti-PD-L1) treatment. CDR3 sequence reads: CASSENRVPKYF. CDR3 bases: TGTGCCAGCAGTGAAAACAGGGTCCCCAAGTACTTC.